This is a list of T cell receptor beta chains from one sample in a study of blood T cell repertoires in COVID-19. TCRdb's table, derived via immunoSEQ multiplex PCR, lists solely in-frame clones and lacks some. Among approximately 200,000 clones listed, roughly 81% were seen once. Sequenced sample: peripheral blood. Every receptor here comes from a woman of 80 years or more with COVID-19, enrolled during active disease. CDR3s leave out the opening cysteine and the closing phenylalanine or tryptophan. D genes are given only for firm matches.

d_call,j_call,v_call,cdr3_aa
TRBD2,TRBJ2-7,TRBV7-8,ASSFRLAGGLSSYEQY
TRBD2,TRBJ2-5,TRBV6-2/TRBV6-3,ASSYVAGSPYQETQY
TRBD1,TRBJ2-7,TRBV6-5,ASSYGTGVTYEQY
-,TRBJ2-7,TRBV5-6,ASSFGGRAYEQY
-,TRBJ2-4,TRBV27,ASSFIGKNIQY
TRBD2,TRBJ2-1,TRBV9,ASSVVAGVGNEQF
TRBD2,TRBJ2-7,TRBV18,ASSKNGLAGSSYEQY
TRBD1,TRBJ2-5,TRBV18,ASSSGQGDKETQY
-,TRBJ1-3,TRBV2,ASSARVAGNTIY
TRBD1,TRBJ1-2,TRBV19,ASSTGGSYGYT
TRBD2,TRBJ2-1,TRBV11-2,ASSLSGGSYNEQF
TRBD2,TRBJ2-7,TRBV7-2,ASSFIPGGGYEQY
-,TRBJ2-1,TRBV19,ASTAPGRVYNEQF
TRBD1,TRBJ2-7,TRBV4-1,ASSGVGQGLKEQY
-,TRBJ1-6,TRBV11-2,ASSLDPYNSPLH
TRBD2,TRBJ2-1,TRBV11-2,ASSLDSGGRGDEQF
-,TRBJ1-3,TRBV28,ANSPTGYSGNTIY
-,TRBJ2-1,TRBV10-3,AISESRGEGNEQF
-,TRBJ2-7,TRBV9,ASSVGQGNYEQY
-,TRBJ2-7,TRBV6-2/TRBV6-3,ASSYFGGEQY
TRBD2,TRBJ2-4,TRBV15,ATSDSGTLGSIQY
TRBD1,TRBJ1-2,TRBV28,ASSPRTGGVYGYT
TRBD2,TRBJ2-1,TRBV11-3,ASSLELAGYNEQF
TRBD2,TRBJ2-3,TRBV6-4,ASSDLAGSDTQY
-,TRBJ1-1,TRBV18,ASSPRSQGNTEAF
TRBD1,TRBJ1-2,TRBV3-1/TRBV3-2,ASSQDRDRRSHYSYT
-,TRBJ2-7,TRBV5-4,ASSGYRGGEQY
-,TRBJ1-3,TRBV9,ASSVGSGNTIY
-,TRBJ2-1,TRBV19,ASSIAGSWNEQF
TRBD2,TRBJ2-3,TRBV2,ASSKLAGTDTQY
TRBD1,TRBJ1-1,TRBV5-4,ASSSGQAPRNTEAF
-,TRBJ2-5,TRBV11-2,ASSLALAARGATQY
-,TRBJ1-2,TRBV11-2,ASSLRSLSYT
-,TRBJ1-5,TRBV27,ASSFSRASQPQH
TRBD2,TRBJ2-7,TRBV7-2,ASSLAGGKFSYEQY
TRBD1,TRBJ1-1,TRBV10-3,AISPDRLNTEAF
-,TRBJ1-2,TRBV13,ASSLNRENYGYT
-,TRBJ2-1,TRBV29-1,SVAASAYNEQF
-,TRBJ2-3,TRBV6-6,ASSYSSTSTDTQY
TRBD1,TRBJ2-7,TRBV5-6,ASSRGQAYEQY
-,TRBJ2-2,TRBV27,ASSLLGPGELF
-,TRBJ2-2,TRBV5-4,ASSLAMGELF
-,TRBJ2-3,TRBV28,ATLGATDTQY
TRBD2,TRBJ2-7,TRBV9,ASSVGLAGARSEQY
TRBD1,TRBJ1-2,TRBV12-3/TRBV12-4,ASSPDRAGGYT
TRBD1,TRBJ1-1,TRBV5-4,ATSGQGSPLQNTEAF
TRBD2,TRBJ2-1,TRBV19,ASSIGLAGGHEQF
-,TRBJ2-3,TRBV14,ASSQRLEYLTDTQY
-,TRBJ1-1,TRBV6-5,ASSPNVGSRTEAF